The 27 T cell receptor beta chains presented below share a single source sample, sequenced in a study of T-cell memory formation after mild COVID-19. TCRdb recomputed calls from the 5' RACE reads with MiXCR, one row per CDR3 protein. The sample holds some 290,000 distinct CDR3 sequences, roughly 16% seen once. Sequencing input: PBMCs or a T cell subset sorted from them (not recorded which). The origin of the receptors is a man aged 18 to 29 who had mild COVID-19 (a few samples of this study predate the infection). Cell type and time point are not known.

This clonotype was observed at least ten times. This chain uses TRBV6-5 with TRBJ2-1, with 12 bases identical to TRBD2. The J segment lost 12 bases and the V segment lost 2 bases, leaving 8 bases of the junction unmatched. This CDR3 contains 15 residues. Germline CDR1 reads MNHEY; CDR2 reads SVGAGI. CDR3: CASSYRASGGARQFF. DNA of the CDR3: TGTGCCAGCAGTTACAGGGCTAGCGGGGGGGCAAGGCAGTTCTTC.

V gene TRBV6-5 combines with J gene TRBJ2-7, with D possibly TRBD2 on 6 matching bases. V lost 8 bases, J lost 8 bases, and 22 bases lay in between. The length of the CDR3 is 14 residues. The germline V gene encodes CDR1 MNHEY and CDR2 SVGAGI. CDR3 coding DNA: TGTGCCAGCGCTGACTCGGGACTCCCTCTTAAGCAGTACTTC. Its translation: CASADSGLPLKQYF.

The J gene is TRBJ2-7, the V gene TRBV12-3 or TRBV12-4; TRBD1 matches 7 bases. There are 15 residues in the CDR3. The V segment lost 8 bases and the J segment 2 bases; nucleotides outside the gene matches: 12. The CDR3 bases are TGTGCCAGCTCCTTGGGAGAGGGGGCAACCTACGAGCAGTACTTC. Protein sequence: CASSLGEGATYEQYF.

The V and J genes are TRBV12-3 or TRBV12-4 and TRBJ1-4, with unresolved D. The CDR3 loop spans 15 amino acids. V shed 1 base and J shed 2 bases, with 8 bases lying between them. The CDR3 spells CASSLGTTTNEKLFF. The CDR3 DNA is TGTGCCAGCAGTTTAGGGACTACGACTAATGAAAAACTGTTTTTT.

This clonotype has a handful of counts. The chain combines TRBV7-2 with TRBJ1-1; D is unresolved. Trimming took off 1 base at V and 1 base at J, with 16 bases between the two ends. Germline CDR1 is SGHTA and CDR2 is FQGNSA. The CDR3 sequence is 17 residues long. In nucleotides, the CDR3 is TGTGCCAGCAGCTTAGGGCGTTTCCTTTGGGGGAACACTGAAGCTTTCTTT. Translated: CASSLGRFLWGNTEAFF.

This clonotype has a count of ten or more. V is TRBV6-4 and J is TRBJ2-5; D remains unclear. V shed 4 bases and J shed 5 bases, with 11 bases lying between them. The V gene's germline CDR1 is MRHNA and CDR2 SNTAGT. CDR3 length equals 13 residues. CDR3 residues: CASSVLMGETQYF. As DNA, the CDR3 is TGTGCCAGCAGTGTTTTGATGGGGGAGACCCAGTACTTC.

This clonotype was seen a handful of times. V is TRBV12-5 and J is TRBJ2-1, with a weak D call TRBD2 (5 bases). The length of the CDR3 is 14 residues. V was cut by 6 bases and J by 0 bases, with 9 bases left in between. CDR1 LGHNT and CDR2 FRNRAP come from the germline V gene. The CDR3: CASGLGSSYNEQFF. CDR3 bases: TGTGCTAGTGGATTAGGGAGCTCCTACAATGAGCAGTTCTTC. The full variable domain, with the rest looked up from reference TRBV12-5 and TRBJ2-1, is DARVTQTPRHKVTEMGQEVTMRCQPILGHNTVFWYRQTMMQGLELLAYFRNRAPLDDSGMPKDRFSAEMPDATLATLKIQPSEPRDSAVYFCASGLGSSYNEQFFGPGTRLTVL.

This clonotype was seen only a few times. V and J are TRBV6-5 and TRBJ1-1; 9 nucleotides align to TRBD1. The CDR3 loop spans 17 amino acids. Germline V gene sequence: CDR1 MNHEY, CDR2 SVGAGI. V lost 6 bases and J lost 0; bases outside the gene matches: 11. CDR3 coding DNA: TGTGCCAGCAGGCCGGGCGGACAGGGGATTATGAACACTGAAGCTTTCTTT. Encoded protein: CASRPGGQGIMNTEAFF.

There are many counts of this clonotype. This sequence joins TRBV5-7 and TRBJ2-4; D assignment may be TRBD1 or TRBD2 (5 bases each). TRBV5-7 is sorted into the ORF group, with uncertain function. Trimming stripped 8 bases from V and 0 bases from J, with 9 bases between. The CDR3 contains 13 residues. Here the CDR3 DNA reads TGTGCCAGGAGGGGTTTAGCCAAAAACATTCAGTACTTC. Translation: CARRGLAKNIQYF.

In its sample, this clonotype was seen a few times. This rearrangement joins TRBV7-2 to TRBJ1-2; possible D gene TRBD1, 5 bases. Trimming pared 8 bases from V and 3 bases from J, leaving 13 bases between. Germline assignment: CDR1 SGHTA and CDR2 FQGNSA. The CDR3 loop spans 13 amino acids. CDR3 sequence: CASSERGYYGYTF. DNA of the CDR3: TGTGCCAGCTCTGAACGGGGGTACTATGGCTACACCTTC.

This chain uses TRBV20-1 with TRBJ1-5; the D gene is possibly TRBD1 (5 bases). Germline V gene data show CDR1 as DFQATT and CDR2 as SNEGSKA (reference sequence). The CDR3 totals 16 residues. The V end lost 5 bases, the J end lost 6 bases, and 23 bases lay between the germline ends. The CDR3 sequence: CSAGLGVGGSGQPQHF. The CDR3 coding sequence is TGCAGTGCTGGACTAGGGGTCGGTGGGTCGGGTCAGCCCCAGCATTTT.

The chain links TRBV4-3 to TRBJ2-5; no clear D gene. CDR3 size: 15 residues. Germline CDR1 and CDR2: LGHNA and YSLEER. The V end was cut by 0 bases, the J end by 6 bases, with 14 bases between. The CDR3 DNA reads as TGCGCCAGCAGCCAAGATCCGGGCCAGGCTAAGACCCAGTACTTC. The encoded protein is CASSQDPGQAKTQYF.

This clonotype came up a few times. The rearrangement uses TRBV20-1 and TRBJ1-6; weak D call: TRBD1 (6 bases). The germline V gene has CDR1 DFQATT and CDR2 SNEGSKA (reference sequence). V shed 6 bases and J shed 7 bases, with 13 bases lying between them. CDR3 length: 13 residues. CDR3 amino acids: CSAGGAANSPLHF. In DNA form, the CDR3 reads TGCAGTGCCGGGGGGGCGGCGAATTCACCCCTCCACTTT.

There are a few counts of this clonotype. V is TRBV6-1 and J is TRBJ2-1, with 9 bases aligning to TRBD1. Trimming at V came to 10 bases and at J to 9 bases, leaving 13 bases not matched to a gene. The V gene's germline CDR1 is MNHNS and CDR2 SASEGT. This CDR3 comprises 14 residues. CDR3 nucleotide sequence: TGTGCCACCATCCGGGACAGGGAACGTAGTGAGCAGTTCTTC. It codes for CATIRDRERSEQFF.

This chain joins TRBV6-2 or TRBV6-3 and TRBJ2-5; TRBD1 matches 10 bases. With V trimmed by 6 bases and J by 4 bases, 5 bases remained unmatched. Germline lookup yields CDR1 MNHEY and CDR2 SVGEGT. The CDR3 has 14 amino acids. The CDR3 loop is CASRRTGGRETQYF. The CDR3 nucleotides are TGTGCCAGCAGAAGGACAGGGGGTAGAGAGACCCAGTACTTC.

The chain recombines TRBV28 with TRBJ2-5; the D gene is possibly TRBD2 (6 bases). Trimming pared 10 bases from V and 0 bases from J, leaving 12 bases between. Per germline, CDR1 MDHEN and CDR2 SYDVKM. This CDR3 region has 13 residues. DNA for the CDR3: TGTGCCATCGGAATAGCGGACCAAGAGACCCAGTACTTC. Translating gives CAIGIADQETQYF.

Many counts were recorded for this clonotype. V and J are TRBV29-1 and TRBJ2-3; the match to TRBD2 covers 7 bases. This CDR3 has 14 residues. With V trimmed by 3 bases and J by 6 bases, 9 bases remained unmatched. Germline values: CDR1 SQVTM, CDR2 ANQGSEA. CDR3 sequence (DNA): TGCAGCGTTGATATCGGGGGGTTAACGGATACGCAGTATTTT. Protein: CSVDIGGLTDTQYF.

The chain joins TRBV20-1 to TRBJ1-1; 7 bases are shared with TRBD1. The CDR3 runs 13 residues. Looked up from germline, CDR1 is DFQATT and CDR2 is SNEGSKA (reference sequence). The J segment lost 8 bases and the V segment lost 5 bases, leaving 11 bases of the junction unmatched. The CDR3 bases are TGCAGTGCTGGTGAATACAGGGGTTCGGAAGCTTTCTTT. It is translated as CSAGEYRGSEAFF.

This clonotype was seen at least ten times. The chain has TRBV12-3 or TRBV12-4 and TRBJ2-3; D uncertain. Trimming left V 3 bases short and J 6 bases short, with 4 bases between. CDR3 length: 11 amino acids. Written as DNA, the CDR3 is TGTGCCAGCAGTTTCCAGGATACGCAGTATTTT. It is translated as CASSFQDTQYF.

In this sample, this clonotype turned up many times. The V call is TRBV2, the J call TRBJ1-5, with unresolved D. In germline, CDR1 is SNHLY, CDR2 FYNNEI. The germline V and J ends were trimmed by 2 bases and 2 bases, with 16 bases remaining between them. This CDR3 has 17 amino acids. CDR3 nucleotides: TGTGCCAGCAGTGAATCCGCCGGACTGACTGGCAATCAGCCCCAGCATTTT. This codes for CASSESAGLTGNQPQHF. The full variable domain, rest sourced from reference TRBV2 and TRBJ1-5, is EPEVTQTPSHQVTQMGQEVILRCVPISNHLYFYWYRQILGQKVEFLVSFYNNEISEKSEIFDDQFSVERPDGSNFTLKIRSTKLEDSAMYFCASSESAGLTGNQPQHFGDGTRLSIL.

This clonotype has only a few counts. The chain recombines TRBV5-1 with TRBJ2-5; 13 bases map to TRBD2. Germline V lookup: CDR1 SGHRS, CDR2 YFSETQ. This CDR3 region has 16 residues. With V trimmed by 4 bases and J by 1 base, 4 bases remained unmatched. CDR3 loop: CASSTGLAGAQETQYF. As DNA, the CDR3 is TGCGCCAGCAGCACCGGACTAGCGGGGGCCCAAGAGACCCAGTACTTC.

This clonotype was found once. The chain's CDR3 is CASSPGTTIYEQYV. The CDR3 DNA sequence: TGCGCCAGCAGCCCTGGGACAACAATCTACGAGCAGTACGTC. The chain combines TRBV5-1 with TRBJ2-7, with D possibly being TRBD1 (6 bases). Per germline, CDR1 SGHRS and CDR2 YFSETQ. Trimming cost V 4 bases and J 3 bases, with 14 bases left between them. This CDR3 comprises 14 residues.

This clonotype was seen a single time. The chain joins TRBV5-5 to TRBJ2-5; D perhaps matches TRBD2 (6 bases). The germline V gene encodes CDR1 SGHKS and CDR2 YYEKEE (reference sequence). V lost 4 bases and J 4 bases, leaving 17 bases between the germline ends. This CDR3 has 15 residues. As DNA, the CDR3 is TGTGCCAGCAGCCCTCCGGTCGGGGGACTAGAGACCCAGTACTTC. This gives the protein CASSPPVGGLETQYF.

This chain uses TRBV20-1 with TRBJ1-1, with a tentative D call TRBD1 (6 bases). The ends were cut back, 2 bases at V and 1 base at J, with 14 bases in the middle. Germline assignment: CDR1 DFQATT and CDR2 SNEGSKA (reference sequence). The CDR3 is 15 amino acids. As DNA, the CDR3 is TGCAGTGCTAGACCAGCCGGGGGGCCGAACACTGAAGCTTTCTTT. Translation gives CSARPAGGPNTEAFF.

This clonotype was observed a few times. V gene TRBV3-1 combines with J gene TRBJ2-7; the match to TRBD2 covers 10 bases. Germline CDR1 reads LGHDT; CDR2 reads YNNKEL (reference sequence). V lost 1 base to trimming and J lost 4 bases; unmatched junction nucleotides: 10. The CDR3 consists of 17 residues. CDR3 in amino acids: CASSQVGTSDARYEQYF. The CDR3 nucleotides read TGTGCCAGCAGCCAAGTAGGGACTAGCGACGCCAGGTACGAGCAGTACTTC.

The rearrangement links TRBV7-9 to TRBJ2-1; D call uncertain. Trimming cost V 4 bases and J 10 bases, with 14 bases left between them. The CDR3 covers 13 residues. Per germline, CDR1 SEHNR and CDR2 FQNEAQ (reference sequence). CDR3 sequence: CASSYRTVGEQFF. For the CDR3, the DNA is TGTGCCAGCAGCTACCGGACGGTGGGCGAGCAGTTCTTC.

The rearrangement links TRBV6-6 to TRBJ1-1; 9 nucleotides line up with TRBD1. CDR1 MNHNY and CDR2 SVGAGI come from the germline V gene (reference sequence). This CDR3 is 11 amino acids long. The V segment lost 5 bases and the J segment 11 bases; nucleotides outside the gene matches: 3. For the CDR3, the DNA is TGTGCCAGCAGTCTACAGGGGGCGGCTTTCTTT. Translation: CASSLQGAAFF.